The clone carrying this T cell receptor (beta chain) has ten or more counts. The antigen remains unidentified. V was cut by 0 bases and J by 0 bases, with 6 bases left in between. Germline V gives CDR1 SGHKS, CDR2 YYEKEE (reference sequence). This CDR3 has 14 amino acids. TCRdb called the 5' RACE reads again in MiXCR, with one record for every CDR3 protein. The sample has some 600,000 distinct CDR3 sequences, around 7.5% seen once. All donors were healthy, and all were Caucasian. This sample stems from a study of identical twins. Whole-study results and caveats: There is a chance that invariant MAIT and iNKT cells partially muddied zero-insertion analyses. Cord blood beta clonotypes present at high abundance carried fewer insertions; no such pattern appeared in memory repertoires.

The data were also submitted as part of a second study, on yellow fever vaccine responses in identical twins.

The TCR was taken from a woman aged 18 to 35 in good health. The sample comprised PBMCs. The chain combines TRBV5-5 with TRBJ1-2; D remains unclear. The CDR3 spells CASSLAPANYGYTF. The CDR3 DNA reads TGTGCCAGCAGCTTGGCGCCAGCTAACTATGGCTACACCTTC. The variable domain in full, with the rest retrieved from reference TRBV5-5 and TRBJ1-2, is DAGVTQSPTHLIKTRGQQVTLRCSPISGHKSVSWYQQVLGQGPQFIFQYYEKEERGRGNFPDRFSARQFPNYSSELNVNALLLGDSALYLCASSLAPANYGYTFGSGTRLTVV.